These T cell receptor beta chains were read from a single sample in a study of Ad26.COV2.S vaccination and SARS-CoV-2 variants. Only in-frame clones appear in the TCRdb table, and some are missing; sequencing was by immunoSEQ multiplex PCR. The sample holds about 480,000 clones, around 90% seen once. The sequencing here drew on peripheral blood, taken in a trial of Ad26.COV2.S vaccine versus placebo. These receptors all come from a person between 18 and 65 years old who received the Ad26.COV2.S COVID-19 vaccine or a placebo. CDR3s include the opening cysteine and the closing phenylalanine or tryptophan. The D gene is left open where the match is weak. Clone size is given for some rows only: seen once, a few or many times, or a class if the clone is expanded.

d_gene,abundance,v_gene,j_gene,CDR3aa,CDR3nt
.,few,TRBV29-1,TRBJ1-2,CSVVGDTSNYGYTF,TGCAGCGTTGTGGGGGACACTTCTAACTATGGCTACACCTTC
.,.,TRBV18,TRBJ1-5,CASSPTAYSNQPQHF,TGTGCCAGCTCACCGACCGCATATAGCAATCAGCCCCAGCATTTT
.,.,TRBV19,TRBJ2-7,CASSIARAYEQYF,TGTGCCAGTAGTATAGCCAGGGCCTACGAGCAGTACTTC
TRBD2,.,TRBV19,TRBJ2-1,CASSVGLAVYNEQFF,TGTGCCAGTAGTGTGGGACTAGCGGTCTACAATGAGCAGTTCTTC
TRBD1,.,TRBV5-1,TRBJ2-7,CASSPGQGFSYEQYF,TGCGCCAGCAGCCCCGGACAGGGTTTCTCCTACGAGCAGTACTTC
.,.,TRBV6-5,TRBJ1-1,CASSWDRRSEAFF,TGTGCCAGCAGTTGGGACCGGCGATCTGAAGCTTTCTTT
TRBD2,.,TRBV6-5,TRBJ2-1,CASRPPGLGGNEQFF,TGTGCCAGCAGACCTCCGGGACTAGGGGGCAATGAGCAGTTCTTC
.,.,TRBV28,TRBJ1-4,CASSSGGGGVGEKLFF,TGTGCCAGCAGTTCCGGCGGGGGAGGGGTTGGTGAAAAACTGTTTTTT
TRBD1,.,TRBV4-3,TRBJ2-3,CASSPGQGSLAQYF,TGCGCCAGCAGCCCGGGACAGGGGAGTCTCGCGCAGTATTTT
.,.,TRBV5-4,TRBJ2-2,CASSLVGGWAGELFF,TGTGCCAGCAGCTTGGTTGGGGGATGGGCCGGGGAGCTGTTTTTT
.,.,TRBV27,TRBJ2-5,CASTSPFGGLEETQYF,TGTGCCAGCACCTCCCCCTTCGGAGGGCTCGAAGAGACCCAGTACTTC
.,.,TRBV6-4,TRBJ1-1,CASLRRTEAFF,TGTGCCAGTCTCCGAAGGACTGAAGCTTTCTTT
TRBD2,.,TRBV19,TRBJ2-7,CASSTTSGGYEQYF,TGTGCCAGTAGTACGACTAGCGGAGGCTACGAGCAGTACTTC
TRBD2,.,TRBV6-2/TRBV6-3,TRBJ2-1,CASSYNVRGSSYNEQFF,TGTGCCAGCAGTTATAATGTGCGGGGGAGCTCCTACAATGAGCAGTTCTTC
TRBD1,.,TRBV6-5,TRBJ1-1,CASRAGTAGNTEAFF,TGTGCCAGCAGAGCCGGGACAGCCGGGAACACTGAAGCTTTCTTT
TRBD2,.,TRBV5-1,TRBJ2-3,CASSPGLAGLTDTQYF,TGCGCCAGCAGCCCGGGACTAGCGGGATTGACAGATACGCAGTATTTT
TRBD1,.,TRBV5-1,TRBJ1-6,CASSLVGTGDSPLHF,TGCGCCAGCAGCTTGGTGGGGACAGGTGATTCACCCCTCCACTTT
.,.,TRBV7-2,TRBJ2-3,CASSPEGRSTDTQYF,TGTGCCAGCAGCCCAGAGGGCCGGAGCACAGATACGCAGTATTTT
.,.,TRBV5-6,TRBJ1-6,CASSLGQSLYSPLHF,TGTGCCAGCAGCTTGGGACAGTCCCTTTATTCACCCCTCCACTTT
.,once,TRBV27,TRBJ2-7,CASSLYGIGYEQYF,TGTGCCAGCAGTTTATACGGTATAGGCTACGAGCAGTACTTC
.,once,TRBV28,TRBJ2-2,CASSLRQGLNTGELFF,TGTGCCAGCAGTTTACGGCAGGGGTTAAACACCGGGGAGCTGTTTTTT
.,.,TRBV9,TRBJ2-7,CASSVGPNGYSYEQYF,TGTGCCAGCAGCGTAGGCCCCAACGGGTACTCCTACGAGCAGTACTTC
.,once,TRBV12-1,TRBJ2-7,CASSPPAGLAGAEEQYF,TGTGCCAGCAGCCCTCCCGCAGGTCTAGCGGGAGCGGAAGAGCAGTACTTC
.,.,TRBV5-1,TRBJ2-1,CASSGGLHNEQFF,TGCGCCAGCAGCGGCGGACTCCACAATGAGCAGTTCTTC
TRBD2,.,TRBV10-3,TRBJ2-2,CAIKTSGRVEGGELFF,TGTGCCATCAAAACTAGCGGGAGGGTCGAGGGCGGGGAGCTGTTTTTT
.,.,TRBV11-2,TRBJ2-3,CASSPMVADTQYF,TGTGCCAGCAGCCCAATGGTGGCAGATACGCAGTATTTT
.,few,TRBV5-4,TRBJ1-2,CASSLVSERGYTF,TGTGCCAGCAGCTTGGTATCCGAACGGGGCTACACCTTC
.,.,TRBV5-6,TRBJ1-1,CASSPLGAGMNTEAFF,TGTGCCAGCAGCCCCTTAGGTGCGGGGATGAACACTGAAGCTTTCTTT
.,.,TRBV7-2,TRBJ2-1,CASRKRVGFYNEQFF,TGTGCCAGCAGGAAACGGGTGGGTTTCTACAATGAGCAGTTCTTC
.,.,TRBV11-1,TRBJ2-7,CASSLLRVGYEQYF,TGTGCCAGCAGCTTATTGAGAGTGGGCTACGAGCAGTACTTC
.,.,TRBV6-5,TRBJ2-7,CASSRSRGLYEQYF,TGTGCCAGCAGTCGAAGCCGGGGGCTCTACGAGCAGTACTTC
.,once,TRBV5-5,TRBJ2-1,CASSLPATANEQFF,TGTGCCAGCAGCTTGCCAGCGACAGCCAATGAGCAGTTCTTC
.,.,TRBV27,TRBJ2-3,CASKLFDSTDTQYF,TGTGCCAGCAAGCTCTTCGACAGCACAGATACGCAGTATTTT
.,.,TRBV18,TRBJ2-6,CASSPANSGANVLTF,TGTGCCAGCTCACCAGCAAACTCTGGGGCCAACGTCCTGACTTTC
.,.,TRBV19,TRBJ2-1,CASSIDYYTEQFF,TGTGCCAGTAGTATAGACTACTACACTGAGCAGTTCTTC
.,.,TRBV7-2,TRBJ2-4,CASSPSSGAKNIQYF,TGTGCCAGCAGCCCCAGTAGTGGGGCCAAAAACATTCAGTACTTC
.,.,TRBV30,TRBJ1-6,CAWREDPYNSPLHF,TGTGCCTGGAGAGAGGACCCCTATAATTCACCCCTCCACTTT
TRBD1,.,TRBV29-1,TRBJ2-3,CSVRQGASTDTQYF,TGCAGCGTAAGACAGGGTGCCTCCACAGATACGCAGTATTTT
TRBD2,.,TRBV12-3/TRBV12-4,TRBJ2-5,CASAGDRSLAQYF,TGTGCCAGCGCGGGGGACCGGAGTTTGGCCCAGTACTTC
TRBD2,.,TRBV5-1,TRBJ2-5,CASSTSGTSKETQYF,TGCGCCAGCAGCACCTCCGGGACTAGCAAGGAGACCCAGTACTTC
TRBD1,.,TRBV5-4,TRBJ2-2,CASSPPPGQGTGELFF,TGTGCCAGCAGCCCGCCTCCGGGACAGGGCACCGGGGAGCTGTTTTTT
.,.,TRBV28,TRBJ2-1,CASSLIGGQISSRGEQFF,TGTGCCAGCAGTTTGATTGGGGGGCAAATCAGTAGTAGGGGTGAGCAGTTCTTC
.,few,TRBV5-4,TRBJ1-1,CASSWVGPIMNTEAFF,TGTGCCAGCAGCTGGGTGGGACCGATAATGAACACTGAAGCTTTCTTT
TRBD2,once,TRBV30,TRBJ2-7,CAWTSGSDEQYF,TGTGCCTGGACTAGCGGGAGTGACGAGCAGTACTTC
.,.,TRBV5-4,TRBJ2-3,CASSLFRTDTQYF,TGTGCCAGCAGCTTGTTTCGCACAGATACGCAGTATTTT